This T cell receptor (beta chain) was identified in a study of cytomegalovirus exposure and HLA in healthy donors. Findings and limits, study-wide: A previous analysis found most TCR beta V segments productive roughly 87% or roughly 30% of the time. TCR beta sequences reportedly predicted the HLA-A and HLA-B alleles of most subjects accurately.

Looked up from germline, CDR1 is MDHEN and CDR2 is SYDVKM. The CDR3 has 13 residues. PCR employed 60 Vbeta and 13 Jbeta primers. TCRdb keeps only in-frame clones here, not all; method: immunoSEQ multiplex PCR. This repertoire shows 80,000 to 130,000 clones, around 83% found once; its top ten account for roughly 1.2%. A remark on this clone: Antigen: not known. One end of the junction varies from germline; a read error may be responsible. Other DNA sequences in the sample encode the same CDR3.

The material sequenced was PBMCs. This clonotype originated in a woman under 30 in good health and CMV-seronegative. V gene TRBV28 combines with J gene TRBJ1-2; the D gene is possibly TRBD1 (5 bases). CDR3 DNA sequence: TGTGCCAGCAGTCGACCCCCGACAGATGGTTACACCTTC. Its protein product is CASSRPPTDGYTF.